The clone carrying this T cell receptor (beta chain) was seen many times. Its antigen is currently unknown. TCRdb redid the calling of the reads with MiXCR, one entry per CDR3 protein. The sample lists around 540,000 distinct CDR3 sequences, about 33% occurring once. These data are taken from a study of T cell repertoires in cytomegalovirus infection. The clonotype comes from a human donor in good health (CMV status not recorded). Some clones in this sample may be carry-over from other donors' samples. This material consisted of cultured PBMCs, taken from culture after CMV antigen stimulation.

The CDR3 sequence: CASSLVGAGGNSNQPQHF. CDR3 coding DNA: TGTGCCAGCAGCTTAGTGGGGGCGGGAGGGAATAGCAATCAGCCCCAGCATTTT. The rearrangement links TRBV7-8 to TRBJ1-5, with D possibly TRBD1 on 6 matching bases. V shed 1 base and J shed 0 bases, with 16 bases lying between them. The CDR3 spans 18 residues. Germline V gene sequence: CDR1 SGHVS, CDR2 FQNEAQ.